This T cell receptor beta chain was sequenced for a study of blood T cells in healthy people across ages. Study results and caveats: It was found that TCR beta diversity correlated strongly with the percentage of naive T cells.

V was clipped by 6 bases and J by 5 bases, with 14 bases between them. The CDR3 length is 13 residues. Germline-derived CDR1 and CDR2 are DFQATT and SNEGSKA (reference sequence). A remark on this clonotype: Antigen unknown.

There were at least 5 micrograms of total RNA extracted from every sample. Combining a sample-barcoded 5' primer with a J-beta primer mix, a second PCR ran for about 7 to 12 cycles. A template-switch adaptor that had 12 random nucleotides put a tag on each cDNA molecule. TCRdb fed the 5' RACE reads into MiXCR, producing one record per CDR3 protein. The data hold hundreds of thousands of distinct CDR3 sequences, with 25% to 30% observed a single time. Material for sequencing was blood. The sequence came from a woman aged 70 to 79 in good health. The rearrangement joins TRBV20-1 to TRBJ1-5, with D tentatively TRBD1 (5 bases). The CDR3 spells CSATRQPDQPQHF. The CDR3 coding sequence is TGCAGTGCGACCAGACAGCCCGATCAGCCCCAGCATTTT.